Below are 21 T cell receptor beta chains sequenced from a single sample in a study of T cells in Graves' hyperthyroidism and ophthalmopathy. Researchers took RNA transcripts and amplified the TCR beta CDR3 regions from them. RT-PCR in the first round (using the HTBI primer set) targeted the TCR CDR3. TCRdb re-called the multiplex PCR reads through MiXCR, storing one row per CDR3 protein. The table has a few hundred thousand distinct CDR3 sequences, roughly 20% seen once. The sequencing sample was made of blood. These receptors originate from a man aged 50 to 60 with Graves' ophthalmopathy.

This clonotype has a single count. V is TRBV7-2 and J is TRBJ1-1; TRBD1 matches 8 bases. V was clipped by 5 bases and J by 0 bases; unmatched bases: 5. The CDR3 spans 15 residues. CDR1 is SGHTA and CDR2 is FQGNSA in the germline V gene. CDR3 sequence reads: CASSPQQGVNTEAFF. Written as DNA, the CDR3 is TGTGCCAGCAGCCCCCAACAGGGGGTGAACACTGAAGCTTTCTTT.

V is TRBV3-1 and J is TRBJ1-1, with TRBD1 matching over 8 bases. Germline trimming cut 4 bases from V and 4 bases from J; bases unmatched to any gene: 5. Germline CDR1 LGHDT, CDR2 YNNKEL (reference sequence). This CDR3 comprises 14 residues. CDR3 sequence: CASSRGTGGTEAFF. In DNA, the CDR3 is TGTGCCAGCAGCCGAGGGACAGGAGGCACTGAAGCTTTCTTT.

This clonotype came up once. This chain connects TRBV24-1 to TRBJ2-2; no firm D call. V was shortened by 5 bases and J by 1 base, with 7 bases between the two germline ends. CDR3 length: 14 residues. CDR1 and CDR2 from the germline V gene are KGHDR and SFDVKD. The CDR3 region is CATSAQRNTGELFF. The DNA of the CDR3 is TGTGCCACCAGTGCACAACGGAACACCGGGGAGCTGTTTTTT.

This clonotype was picked up many times. The chain recombines TRBV30 with TRBJ1-1; 11 bases match TRBD1. Germline V gene lookup returns CDR1 GTSNPN and CDR2 SVGIG (reference sequence). V gave up 4 bases and J gave up 3 bases; unmatched junction bases: 4. CDR3 length equals 14 residues. CDR3 coding DNA: TGTGCCTGGATGACGGGACAGGGGGACACTGAAGCTTTCTTT. Amino acid sequence: CAWMTGQGDTEAFF.

As concerns this clonotype: Possible read error: a much larger clone is one base away. The missing conserved phenylalanine or tryptophan at the end of this CDR3 makes a read error likely. The chain joins TRBV5-6 to TRBJ2-6; D not resolved. V lost 4 bases and J 3 bases, leaving 8 bases between the germline ends. The CDR3 contains 14 residues. Looked up from germline, CDR1 is SGHDT and CDR2 is YYEEEE. CDR3 protein: CASSRWIGANVLTL. Here the CDR3 DNA reads TGTGCCAGCAGCCGGTGGATTGGGGCCAACGTCCTGACTCTC.

This chain uses TRBV19 with TRBJ2-7; D perhaps matches TRBD2 (6 bases). Germline CDR1 is LNHDA and CDR2 is SQIVND (reference sequence). The CDR3 spans 15 residues. V was trimmed by 3 bases and J by 4 bases, leaving 16 bases between them. CDR3 nucleotides: TGTGCCAGTAGTATCGGGGCAGGTGGGAGGTACGAGCAGTACTTC. This encodes CASSIGAGGRYEQYF.

This chain connects TRBV5-1 to TRBJ1-5; no clear D gene. V lost 0 bases to trimming and J lost 9 bases, with 16 bases between them. Germline V gives CDR1 SGHRS, CDR2 YFSETQ. There are 15 residues in the CDR3. This CDR3 reads CASSLDGQINRPQHF. CDR3 bases: TGCGCCAGCAGCTTGGATGGGCAGATCAACCGGCCCCAGCATTTT.

This clonotype was picked up a small number of times. The chain carries TRBV7-9 and TRBJ1-3; 8 bases are a match to TRBD1. This CDR3 contains 15 residues. Per the germline V gene, CDR1 is SEHNR and CDR2 is FQNEAQ (reference sequence). The V segment lost 10 bases and the J segment 3 bases; nucleotides outside the gene matches: 11. Written as DNA, the CDR3 is TGTGCCACCTCCTCCGGGACAGGAGTTGGAAACACCATATATTTT. This encodes CATSSGTGVGNTIYF.

This clonotype is a singleton in its sample. Just one base apart from a much larger clone, this may be a read error. The V and J genes are TRBV28 and TRBJ2-2; maybe TRBD2 (6 bases). CDR3 size: 15 residues. Germline V gives CDR1 MDHEN, CDR2 SYDVKM. This CDR3 reads CASSFSGANTGGLFF. The CDR3 nucleotides read TGTGCCAGCAGTTTTTCCGGGGCGAACACCGGGGGGCTGTTTTTT.

V usage is TRBV30 and J usage is TRBJ2-1, with 10 nucleotides matching TRBD2. The CDR3 has 14 amino acids. In germline, CDR1 is GTSNPN, CDR2 SVGIG (reference sequence). Losses at the gene ends were 5 bases for V and 8 bases for J; bases not matched to a gene: 9. The CDR3 loop is CAWFPGLARHEQFF. CDR3 nucleotides: TGTGCCTGGTTTCCGGGACTAGCGAGACATGAGCAGTTCTTC.

A few counts support this clonotype. The chain is built from TRBV12-3 or TRBV12-4 and TRBJ2-1, with TRBD2 matching over 9 bases. This CDR3 has 16 residues. Trimming took 3 bases from V and 2 from J; bases not matched to a gene: 5. CDR3 nucleotides: TGTGCCAGCAGTTTTAGGCGGGGGGGCCCCTACAATGAGCAGTTCTTC. Translating it yields CASSFRRGGPYNEQFF.

The chain employs TRBV6-1 and TRBJ2-1; tentative D call: TRBD1 (6 bases). CDR3 length: 11 residues. CDR1 and CDR2 (germline): MNHNS, SASEGT. V lost 3 bases to trimming and J lost 12 bases, with 9 bases between them. CDR3 amino acids: CASSDSRGQFF. The CDR3 DNA reads TGTGCCAGCAGTGATTCCAGGGGGCAGTTCTTC.

The sample holds many counts of this clonotype. This chain joins TRBV6-1 and TRBJ2-1, with TRBD2 identical over 7 bases. The CDR3 totals 17 residues. Germline assignment: CDR1 MNHNS and CDR2 SASEGT. V lost 5 bases, J lost 4 bases, and 14 bases stayed unmatched. CDR3: CASSTLAARAGYNEQFF. Written as DNA, the CDR3 is TGTGCCAGCAGTACTCTAGCGGCCAGAGCAGGGTACAATGAGCAGTTCTTC.

The table lists this clonotype with many counts. The chain employs TRBV30 and TRBJ2-2; D not certain. The CDR3 length is 14 residues. Trimming took 3 bases from V and 0 from J, leaving 8 bases between them. Germline V lookup: CDR1 GTSNPN, CDR2 SVGIG (reference sequence). The CDR3 DNA reads as TGTGCCTGGAGAAGCCAGGCGAACACCGGGGAGCTGTTTTTT. Encoded protein: CAWRSQANTGELFF.

This clonotype was picked up one time. V usage is TRBV28 and J usage is TRBJ1-2, with 11 bases that match TRBD1. Germline V gene lookup returns CDR1 MDHEN and CDR2 SYDVKM. CDR3 length: 15 amino acids. J lost 8 bases, V lost 5 bases, and 10 bases had no gene match. CDR3 in amino acids: CASSAGQGARRGYTF. The CDR3 nucleotides read TGTGCCAGCAGTGCAGGACAGGGGGCGCGGAGAGGCTACACCTTC.

V usage is TRBV6-1 and J usage is TRBJ2-1; 7 positions agree with TRBD2. After removal of 6 bases from V and 7 bases from J, the junction contained 18 bases not matched to a gene. Germline values: CDR1 MNHNS, CDR2 SASEGT. The CDR3 runs to 17 residues. This chain's CDR3 is CASSVDPSGGRRNEQFF. DNA for the CDR3: TGTGCCAGCAGCGTAGACCCCTCTGGCGGGAGACGTAATGAGCAGTTCTTC.

This clonotype has more than one count but fewer than ten. A much larger clone differs from this one at a single base, so this may be a read error. V gene TRBV3-1 combines with J gene TRBJ2-7; D not certain. The length of the CDR3 is 13 residues. CDR1 is LGHDT and CDR2 is YNNKEL in the germline V gene (reference sequence). CDR3 amino acids: CAGSQVSSGEQYF. In DNA form, the CDR3 reads TGTGCCGGCAGCCAAGTGTCTTCAGGCGAGCAGTACTTC.

This clonotype was counted between two and nine times. The V call is TRBV12-3 or TRBV12-4, the J call TRBJ2-1; no firm D call. This CDR3 contains 12 residues. V lost 0 bases and J 10 bases, leaving 7 bases between the germline ends. CDR3 sequence: CASSLAQREQFF. DNA for the CDR3: TGTGCCAGCAGTTTAGCGCAAAGGGAGCAGTTCTTC.

This clonotype was counted only a few times. The chain has TRBV7-9 and TRBJ2-7, with 8 bases that match TRBD1. CDR3 length equals 17 residues. Germline lookup yields CDR1 SEHNR and CDR2 FQNEAQ (reference sequence). Trimming cost V 4 bases and J 1 base; bases outside gene matches: 12. The CDR3 region is CASSSSPGGAGSYEQYF. The CDR3 DNA reads TGTGCCAGCAGCTCCTCGCCAGGGGGCGCAGGTTCCTACGAGCAGTACTTC.

With regard to this clonotype: Being one base from a much bigger clone, this may be a read error. The chain recombines TRBV30 with TRBJ1-6; no definite D call. CDR1 is GTSNPN, CDR2 SVGIG, per germline (reference sequence). The V end was cut by 1 base, the J end by 7 bases, with 11 bases between. The CDR3 totals 14 residues. CDR3 amino acids: CAWSDARRNSPLHF. The CDR3 nucleotides are TGTGCCTGGAGTGACGCCAGGAGAAATTCACCCCTCCACTTT. The full variable domain, rest sourced from reference TRBV30 and TRBJ1-6, is SQTIHQWPATLVQPVGSPLSLECTVEGTSNPNLYWYRQAAGRGLQLLFYSVGIGQISSEVPQNLSASRPQDRQFILSSKKLLLSDSGFYLCAWSDARRNSPLHFGNGTRLTVT.

This sequence joins TRBV29-1 and TRBJ1-1; weak D call: TRBD1 (5 bases). This CDR3 is built from 13 residues. In germline, CDR1 is SQVTM, CDR2 ANQGSEA. Deletions cut 4 bases from V and 4 bases from J, with 13 bases between. The CDR3 sequence: CSVVGGAGTEAFF. The CDR3 DNA reads TGCAGCGTTGTAGGAGGGGCGGGCACTGAAGCTTTCTTT.